This T cell receptor beta chain emerged from a study of T cell repertoires in cytomegalovirus infection. Looking at the study overall: The study used recently identified HLA-C-restricted and well-studied HLA-B-restricted CMV epitopes. Both CMV infection and a matching HLA type were indicated by public TCR beta signatures. Study-level results: There were carriers of CMV plus the relevant HLA, and cumulative public TCR beta family frequency identified them. The ex vivo response was dominated by HLA-C-restricted CMV-specific TCR beta clonotypes.

This clonotype was counted a single time. Its specificity is not known. V lost 2 bases to trimming and J lost 1 base, with 11 bases between them. The CDR3 has 15 residues. The germline CDR1 and CDR2 sequences are MNHEY and SVGEGT. In TCRdb, the reads were re-called with MiXCR into one record per CDR3 protein. Of about 920,000 distinct CDR3 sequences listed, less than 35% are singletons. The V call is TRBV6-2 or TRBV6-3, the J call TRBJ1-1; D unresolved. The TCR sequence derives from a human donor in good health (CMV status not recorded). Some clones in this sample may be carry-over from other donors' samples. The sample consisted of cultured CD8+ T cells from PBMCs, taken from culture after CMV antigen stimulation. The CDR3 sequence is CASSYPFGPNTEAFF. CDR3 DNA sequence: TGTGCCAGCAGTTACCCCTTTGGGCCGAACACTGAAGCTTTCTTT.